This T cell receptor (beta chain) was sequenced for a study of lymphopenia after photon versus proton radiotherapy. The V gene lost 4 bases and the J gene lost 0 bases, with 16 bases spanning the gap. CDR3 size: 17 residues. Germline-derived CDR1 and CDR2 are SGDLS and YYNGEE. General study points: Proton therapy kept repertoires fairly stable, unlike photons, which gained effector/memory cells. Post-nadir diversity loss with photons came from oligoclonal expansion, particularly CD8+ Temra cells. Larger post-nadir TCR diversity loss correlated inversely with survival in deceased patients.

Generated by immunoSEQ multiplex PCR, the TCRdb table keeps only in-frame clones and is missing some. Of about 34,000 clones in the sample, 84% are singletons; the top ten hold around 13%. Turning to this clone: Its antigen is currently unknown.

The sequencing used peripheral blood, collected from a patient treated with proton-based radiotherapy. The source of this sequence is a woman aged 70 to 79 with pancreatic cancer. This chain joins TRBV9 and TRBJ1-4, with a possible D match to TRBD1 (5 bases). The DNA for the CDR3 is TGTGCCAGCAGCCCCGACTGGGGGGAGGCAACTAATGAAAAACTGTTTTTT. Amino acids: CASSPDWGEATNEKLFF.